A single sample gave rise to the 11 T cell receptor beta chains below, sequenced in a study of vaccination and CD4 T cells after COVID-19. The sample's treatment: approximately nine-day PBMC culture with coronavirus spike peptide pools or control peptides (ViraFEST assay). CD4+ T cells that had been cultured provided DNA sequenced with the Oncomine TCR Beta short-read assay. Via MiXCR, TCRdb re-called the PCR reads, giving one row per CDR3 protein. The table records nearly 5,000 distinct CDR3 sequences, about 40% of them present only once. No antigen has been identified for these receptors. This material consisted of CD4+ T cells from blood, cultured in vitro, taken after SARS-CoV-2 vaccination. These receptors all stem from a human donor who had recovered from COVID-19.

The CDR3 nucleotides read TGTGCCATCACTCGGGACCTCAATCAGCCCCAGCATTTT. This codes for CAITRDLNQPQHF. This chain uses TRBV10-3 with TRBJ1-5; weak D call: TRBD1 (5 bases). The germline V gene encodes CDR1 ENHRY and CDR2 SYGVKD. Trimming took 7 bases from V and 3 from J, leaving 10 bases between them. This CDR3 contains 13 residues.

The genes are TRBV20-1 and TRBJ2-7; 12 bases map to TRBD2. Germline V CDR1 and CDR2: DFQATT, SNEGSKA (reference sequence). The trim removed 3 bases at V and 3 bases at J, leaving 9 bases unmatched. The CDR3 loop spans 16 amino acids. CDR3 sequence: CSARTSGSGYGYEQYF. For the CDR3, the DNA is TGCAGTGCTAGGACTAGCGGGAGCGGGTATGGCTACGAGCAGTACTTC.

This clonotype was found a few times. The V call is TRBV5-5, the J call TRBJ1-2, with D perhaps TRBD1 (5 bases). Trimming took 4 bases from V and 4 from J, leaving 8 bases between them. The CDR3 totals 12 residues. From germline, CDR1 is SGHKS and CDR2 YYEKEE (reference sequence). As DNA, the CDR3 is TGTGCCAGCAGCCTGGGGACCTATGGCTACACCTTC. Translation gives CASSLGTYGYTF.

A remark on this clonotype: The junction departs from the called germline gene at one end, perhaps through a read error. The chain links TRBV28 to TRBJ1-2; TRBD1 is a possible D gene (5 bases). Germline V lookup: CDR1 MDHEN, CDR2 SYDVKM. This CDR3 is 13 amino acids long. DNA of the CDR3: TGTGCCAACAGTTTATCAGGGTTCTATGGCTACACCTTC. As protein: CANSLSGFYGYTF.

This sequence joins TRBV20-1 and TRBJ2-1; possibly TRBD1 for D (6 bases). This CDR3 region has 15 residues. V lost 5 bases and J 4 bases, leaving 18 bases between the germline ends. Germline-derived CDR1 and CDR2 are DFQATT and SNEGSKA (reference sequence). CDR3 DNA sequence: TGCAGTGCTGGGAACCCCCGGACAGCGTACAATGAGCAGTTCTTC. This gives the protein CSAGNPRTAYNEQFF.

This clonotype was recorded a few times. The chain combines TRBV5-4 with TRBJ1-1, with 8 bases matching TRBD1. The CDR3 is made up of 16 amino acids. J gave up 5 bases and V 0 bases, and 9 bases lay outside the gene matches. CDR1 and CDR2 from the germline V gene are SGHNT and YYREEE (reference sequence). The CDR3 sequence: CASSLGLVRGRTEAFF. The CDR3 DNA reads as TGTGCCAGCAGCTTGGGGTTGGTCAGGGGGCGAACTGAAGCTTTCTTT. The complete variable domain, with remaining parts taken from reference TRBV5-4 and TRBJ1-1, reads ETGVTQSPTHLIKTRGQQVTLRCSSQSGHNTVSWYQQALGQGPQFIFQYYREEENGRGNFPPRFSGLQFPNYSSELNVNALELDDSALYLCASSLGLVRGRTEAFFGQGTRLTVV.

V usage is TRBV5-1 and J usage is TRBJ1-1, with unresolved D. Germline V lookup: CDR1 SGHRS, CDR2 YFSETQ. The CDR3 extends over 12 amino acids. The V and J ends lost 6 bases and 1 base respectively, with 7 bases between them. The CDR3 reads CASKLQNTEAFF. The CDR3 region has the DNA TGCGCCAGCAAATTGCAGAACACTGAAGCTTTCTTT.

This clonotype was observed a handful of times. This sequence joins TRBV24-1 and TRBJ2-5; D may be TRBD1 (6 bases). The V gene's germline CDR1 is KGHDR and CDR2 SFDVKD. V lost 0 bases to trimming and J lost 0 bases, with 7 bases between them. The CDR3 loop spans 15 amino acids. CDR3 nucleotides: TGTGCCACCAGTGATTTGGAGGGGGACCAAGAGACCCAGTACTTC. Protein product: CATSDLEGDQETQYF.

The V and J genes are TRBV4-1 and TRBJ1-1; D is uncertain. From germline, CDR1 is MGHRA and CDR2 YSYEKL. The CDR3 is 15 amino acids. The ends were cut back, 9 bases at V and 2 bases at J, with 19 bases in the middle. Here the CDR3 reads CASLRTSSLNTEAFF. DNA for the CDR3: TGCGCCAGTCTTCGGACCTCATCCCTCAACACTGAAGCTTTCTTT.

The chain joins TRBV30 to TRBJ2-3; D gene ambiguous. CDR3 length equals 14 residues. The V and J ends lost 3 bases and 0 bases respectively, with 10 bases between them. Germline values: CDR1 GTSNPN, CDR2 SVGIG (reference sequence). CDR3 nucleotide sequence: TGTGCCTGGAGGGGTGGGTATAGCACAGATACGCAGTATTTT. This encodes CAWRGGYSTDTQYF.

The rearrangement uses TRBV2 and TRBJ2-5; possible D gene TRBD1, 6 bases. Between the trimmed V and J ends, which lost 1 base and 2 bases, there was a span of 8 bases. The CDR3 consists of 14 residues. CDR1 SNHLY and CDR2 FYNNEI come from the germline V gene. CDR3 nucleotides: TGTGCCAGCAGTGAAGACAGGGCTCAAGAGACCCAGTACTTC. Its protein is CASSEDRAQETQYF.